Listed here are 26 T cell receptor beta chains from one sample, sequenced in a study of PD-L1 blockade in urothelial cancer. Time point: pretreatment peripheral blood. Only in-frame clones appear in the TCRdb table, and some are missing; sequencing was by immunoSEQ multiplex PCR. Among about 81,000 clones, roughly 90% were seen once, and the ten largest hold 0.85% to 1%. The sample consisted of PBMCs, taken around atezolizumab (anti-PD-L1) treatment. The receptors derive from a woman aged 80 or over with urothelial cancer.

V and J are TRBV19 and TRBJ2-1; 8 nucleotides agree with TRBD2. The CDR3 is 15 residues long. After removal of 4 bases from V and 5 bases from J, the junction contained 7 bases not matched to a gene. Per the germline V gene, CDR1 is LNHDA and CDR2 is SQIVND (reference sequence). CDR3 region: CASSTIQAGDNEQFF. The CDR3 coding sequence is TGTGCCAGTAGTACCATACAAGCGGGGGACAATGAGCAGTTCTTC.

The chain recombines TRBV28 with TRBJ1-1, with D maybe TRBD1 (5 bases). V gave up 8 bases and J gave up 0 bases, with 13 bases separating them. The germline gives CDR1 MDHEN, CDR2 SYDVKM. The CDR3 length is 14 residues. This CDR3 reads CASLVGAMNTEAFF. In DNA form, the CDR3 reads TGTGCCAGCCTTGTAGGGGCTATGAACACTGAAGCTTTCTTT.

The rearrangement links TRBV4-2 to TRBJ2-2, with D maybe TRBD1 (6 bases). The CDR3 loop spans 15 amino acids. Trimming left V 4 bases short and J 4 bases short, with 13 bases between. In germline, CDR1 is LGHNA, CDR2 YNFKEQ. The CDR3 coding sequence is TGTGCCAGCAGCCCTGAACAGGGCGGCACCGGGGAGCTGTTTTTT. It specifies CASSPEQGGTGELFF.

The chain combines TRBV30 with TRBJ2-5; 10 positions match TRBD2. The trim removed 5 bases at V and 10 bases at J, leaving 10 bases unmatched. CDR1 is GTSNPN and CDR2 is SVGIG in the germline V gene (reference sequence). The length of the CDR3 is 13 residues. The CDR3 nucleotides are TGTGCCTGGGAGAGCGGGAGGGGAATGAGCCAGTACTTC. Encoded protein: CAWESGRGMSQYF.

V gene TRBV18 combines with J gene TRBJ2-7, with no clear D. The V end lost 0 bases, the J end lost 6 bases, and 12 bases lay between the germline ends. The germline V gene has CDR1 KGHSH and CDR2 LQKENI. CDR3 size: 14 residues. The CDR3 reads CASSPPGPRSEQYF. The DNA of the CDR3 is TGTGCCAGCTCACCACCGGGCCCGCGTAGCGAGCAGTACTTC.

The chain uses TRBV6-1 and TRBJ2-1; TRBD2 aligns across 8 bases. This CDR3 comprises 15 residues. CDR1 is MNHNS and CDR2 is SASEGT in the germline V gene. V trimming: 5 bases; J trimming: 10 bases; junction bases outside the gene matches: 13. CDR3 residues: CASSSQAGLADEQFF. CDR3 nucleotide sequence: TGTGCCAGCAGTTCCCAGGCCGGACTAGCCGACGAGCAGTTCTTC.

The chain has TRBV7-3 and TRBJ2-5; 9 bases fit TRBD1. The V gene's germline CDR1 is SGHTA and CDR2 FQGTGA. The J segment lost 0 bases and the V segment lost 5 bases, leaving 4 bases of the junction unmatched. The CDR3 consists of 15 residues. The CDR3 nucleotides read TGTGCCAGCAGCACCGGACAGGGGAACCAAGAGACCCAGTACTTC. Protein product: CASSTGQGNQETQYF.

This chain connects TRBV5-5 to TRBJ2-2, with D perhaps TRBD2 (6 bases). V lost 1 base and J 4 bases, leaving 11 bases between the germline ends. This CDR3 spans 15 amino acids. Germline V gives CDR1 SGHKS, CDR2 YYEKEE (reference sequence). CDR3: CASSLLVGGTGELFF. The CDR3 coding sequence is TGTGCCAGCAGCTTGTTGGTGGGAGGCACCGGGGAGCTGTTTTTT.

Here the CDR3 reads CASTLQETQYF. For the CDR3, the DNA is TGTGCCAGCACCCTCCAAGAGACCCAGTACTTC. The chain uses TRBV7-6 and TRBJ2-5; D ambiguous. V was shortened by 7 bases and J by 1 base, with 4 bases between the two germline ends. The CDR3 spans 11 residues. The germline V gene has CDR1 SGHVS and CDR2 FNYEAQ. The entire variable domain, with the rest obtained from reference TRBV7-6 and TRBJ2-5, is as follows: GAGVSQSPRYKVTKRGQDVALRCDPISGHVSLYWYRQALGQGPEFLTYFNYEAQQDKSGLPNDRFSAERPEGSISTLTIQRTEQRDSAMYRCASTLQETQYFGPGTRLLVL.

The chain has TRBV4-2 and TRBJ2-5; maybe TRBD1 (6 bases). Germline V gives CDR1 LGHNA, CDR2 YNFKEQ. CDR3 length: 16 amino acids. The V and J ends lost 4 bases and 1 base respectively, with 16 bases between them. In nucleotides, the CDR3 is TGTGCCAGCAGCCCGCTATTTAGGGGGACCCAAGAGACCCAGTACTTC. Translated, it gives CASSPLFRGTQETQYF.

As DNA, the CDR3 is TGTGCCAGCAGTAGACAGGAGGAGGCTTTCTTT. Translation gives CASSRQEEAFF. The rearrangement joins TRBV6-6 to TRBJ1-1; weak D call: TRBD1 (6 bases). The CDR3 is made up of 11 amino acids. Trimming pared 5 bases from V and 11 bases from J, leaving 12 bases between. The germline gives CDR1 MNHNY, CDR2 SVGAGI (reference sequence).

The gene calls are TRBV5-6 and TRBJ1-5; D might be TRBD1 (5 bases). This CDR3 has 15 amino acids. Germline V CDR1 and CDR2: SGHDT, YYEEEE. Trimming removed 0 bases at V and 7 bases at J, with 14 bases between. The CDR3 nucleotides are TGTGCCAGCAGCTTGGAGGGCACCTCAGGGCAGCCCCAGCATTTT. It codes for CASSLEGTSGQPQHF.

This rearrangement joins TRBV19 to TRBJ1-1, with D tentatively TRBD1 (5 bases). Looked up from germline, CDR1 is LNHDA and CDR2 is SQIVND (reference sequence). The CDR3 covers 15 residues. The V and J ends lost 7 bases and 4 bases respectively, with 19 bases between them. CDR3 amino acids: CASTQQVAGGTEAFF. The CDR3 bases are TGTGCCAGTACCCAACAGGTGGCGGGAGGCACTGAAGCTTTCTTT.

This clone appeared once. The V and J genes are TRBV7-3 and TRBJ1-1; 7 positions match TRBD1. In germline, CDR1 is SGHTA, CDR2 FQGTGA. The CDR3 is 14 residues long. Trimming at V came to 5 bases and at J to 3 bases, leaving 6 bases not matched to a gene. The CDR3 is CASSPTGWDTEAFF. CDR3 nucleotides: TGTGCCAGCAGCCCGACAGGGTGGGACACTGAAGCTTTCTTT.

The chain is built from TRBV27 and TRBJ2-1; a weak D match, TRBD2 (5 bases). V lost 4 bases to trimming and J lost 6 bases, with 13 bases between them. This CDR3 comprises 14 residues. CDR1 and CDR2 from the germline V gene are MNHEY and SMNVEV (reference sequence). The DNA for the CDR3 is TGTGCCAGCAGTTACTTAGGAGGATTCAATGAGCAGTTCTTC. Protein sequence: CASSYLGGFNEQFF.

The chain combines TRBV20-1 with TRBJ2-7, with D maybe TRBD2 (6 bases). Trimming shortened V by 8 bases and J by 3 bases, and 11 bases separated the two germline ends. Per germline, CDR1 DFQATT and CDR2 SNEGSKA (reference sequence). This CDR3 spans 11 amino acids. CDR3 in amino acids: CSSGRRYEQYF. The CDR3 bases are TGCAGTTCTGGGAGGCGCTACGAGCAGTACTTC.

The genes are TRBV7-2 and TRBJ1-3, with TRBD1 matching 7 bases. CDR1 SGHTA and CDR2 FQGNSA come from the germline V gene. V shed 6 bases, J shed 2 bases, and the junction held 10 bases outside the gene matches. This CDR3 spans 16 amino acids. CDR3 residues: CASSPGGPNTGNTIYF. In nucleotides, the CDR3 is TGTGCCAGCAGTCCAGGGGGTCCAAACACTGGAAACACCATATATTTT.

This clone showed up just once. This chain links TRBV15 with TRBJ1-5; D is ambiguous. The CDR3 contains 13 residues. Trimming removed 6 bases at V and 0 bases at J, with 6 bases between. The germline CDR1 and CDR2 sequences are LNHNV and YYDKDF (reference sequence). The DNA for the CDR3 is TGTGCCACCAGGTCGTATAGCAATCAGCCCCAGCATTTT. Translating it yields CATRSYSNQPQHF.

V gene TRBV19 combines with J gene TRBJ1-1, with 7 bases matching TRBD1. The CDR3 length is 13 residues. V shed 5 bases and J 3 bases; nucleotides not matched to a gene: 3. Per germline, CDR1 LNHDA and CDR2 SQIVND (reference sequence). The CDR3 is CASSVDRDTEAFF. In nucleotides, the CDR3 is TGTGCCAGTAGTGTCGACAGGGACACTGAAGCTTTCTTT.

This clone showed up just a few times. The genes are TRBV27 and TRBJ2-7; 9 bases are a match to TRBD1. V lost 2 bases to trimming and J lost 3 bases; unmatched junction nucleotides: 2. This CDR3 is 14 amino acids long. The germline V gene encodes CDR1 MNHEY and CDR2 SMNVEV (reference sequence). As DNA, the CDR3 is TGTGCCAGCAGTTTAGGGACAGGGTTCTACGAGCAGTACTTC. As protein: CASSLGTGFYEQYF.

The V and J genes are TRBV5-4 and TRBJ1-2; 10 bases are shared with TRBD1. Germline V gene lookup returns CDR1 SGHNT and CDR2 YYREEE (reference sequence). The CDR3 runs 15 residues. V lost 4 bases, J lost 3 bases, and 6 bases stayed unmatched. The CDR3 spells CASSAQTGGDYGYTF. In DNA form, the CDR3 reads TGTGCCAGCAGCGCCCAGACAGGGGGCGACTATGGCTACACCTTC.

CDR3 sequence reads: CASSEGLAGGIGELFF. The CDR3 nucleotides are TGCGCCAGCAGCGAAGGACTAGCGGGAGGTATCGGGGAGCTGTTTTTT. This rearrangement joins TRBV5-1 to TRBJ2-2, with TRBD2 matching 14 bases. V shed 4 bases, J shed 7 bases, and the junction held 6 bases outside the gene matches. Germline V lookup: CDR1 SGHRS, CDR2 YFSETQ. The CDR3 covers 16 residues.

The chain recombines TRBV28 with TRBJ2-1; 8 bases are a match to TRBD2. The germline CDR1 and CDR2 sequences are MDHEN and SYDVKM. This CDR3 has 19 amino acids. Germline trimming cut 5 bases from V and 1 base from J; bases unmatched to any gene: 16. CDR3 sequence: CASSPSGSGRGQSYNEQFF. CDR3 DNA sequence: TGTGCCAGCAGTCCGTCTGGGAGCGGGAGAGGTCAATCCTACAATGAGCAGTTCTTC.

This clone was counted a single time. J is TRBJ2-3 and V is TRBV28; 9 positions match TRBD1. The ends lost 6 bases at V and 3 bases at J; junction bases unmatched: 10. The CDR3 is made up of 16 amino acids. Germline CDR1 reads MDHEN; CDR2 reads SYDVKM. The CDR3 is CASSSLRDRETDTQYF. The DNA for the CDR3 is TGTGCCAGCAGCTCCCTCCGGGACAGGGAGACAGATACGCAGTATTTT.

Here the CDR3 DNA reads TGTGCCAGCAGCTTAGCCCAGCGGGAGGTATCTACCGGGGAGCTGTTTTTT. Its protein product is CASSLAQREVSTGELFF. The J gene is TRBJ2-2, the V gene TRBV7-8; TRBD2 aligns across 9 bases. Germline-derived CDR1 and CDR2 are SGHVS and FQNEAQ. Trimming at V came to 0 bases and at J to 5 bases, leaving 7 bases not matched to a gene. The CDR3 runs to 17 residues.

This chain joins TRBV11-2 and TRBJ1-2, with D maybe TRBD1 (6 bases). The V gene lost 1 base and the J gene lost 4 bases, with 13 bases spanning the gap. The germline gives CDR1 SGHAT, CDR2 FQNNGV. The CDR3 is 15 residues long. The CDR3 bases are TGTGCCAGCAGCTTAGGACAGGCAGCGACCTATGGCTACACCTTC. Translated: CASSLGQAATYGYTF.